This T cell receptor (beta chain) was observed in a study of identical twins. TCRdb re-called the 5' RACE reads with MiXCR, one entry per CDR3 protein. The table lists 310,000 or so distinct CDR3 sequences, about 8.3% of them singletons. Germline V gives CDR1 SGDLS, CDR2 YYNGEE. The CDR3 contains 15 residues. Trimming cost V 4 bases and J 0 bases; bases outside gene matches: 4. These data are also associated with another study on yellow fever vaccine responses in identical twins.

This chain uses TRBV9 with TRBJ1-3; 7 positions agree with TRBD1. The clonotype comes from a woman between 18 and 29 years old in good health. The sequenced material came from memory (CD45RO+) T cells sorted from blood. The CDR3 sequence is CASSPGGYSGNTIYF. The CDR3 nucleotides are TGTGCCAGCAGCCCAGGGGGATACTCTGGAAACACCATATATTTT. The complete variable domain, with remaining parts taken from reference TRBV9 and TRBJ1-3, reads DSGVTQTPKHLITATGQRVTLRCSPRSGDLSVYWYQQSLDQGLQFLIQYYNGEERAKGNILERFSAQQFPDLHSELNLSSLELGDSALYFCASSPGGYSGNTIYFGEGSWLTVV.